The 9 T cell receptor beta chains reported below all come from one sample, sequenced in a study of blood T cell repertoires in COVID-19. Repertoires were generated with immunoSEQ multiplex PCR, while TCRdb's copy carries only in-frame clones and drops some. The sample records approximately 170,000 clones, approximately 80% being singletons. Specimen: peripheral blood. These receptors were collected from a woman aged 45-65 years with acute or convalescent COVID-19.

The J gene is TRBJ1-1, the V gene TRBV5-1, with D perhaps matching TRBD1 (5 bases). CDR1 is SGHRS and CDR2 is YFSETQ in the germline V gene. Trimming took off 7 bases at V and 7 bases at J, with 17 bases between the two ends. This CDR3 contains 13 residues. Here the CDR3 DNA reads TGCGCCAGCTCATACAACATCGACAGTGAAGCTTTCTTT. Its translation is CASSYNIDSEAFF.

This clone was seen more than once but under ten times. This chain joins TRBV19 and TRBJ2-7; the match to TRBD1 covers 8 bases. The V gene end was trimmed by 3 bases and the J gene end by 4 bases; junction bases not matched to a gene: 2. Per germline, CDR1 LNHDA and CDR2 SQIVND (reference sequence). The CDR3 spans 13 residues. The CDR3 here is CASSMWTGYEQYF. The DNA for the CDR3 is TGTGCCAGTAGTATGTGGACAGGGTACGAGCAGTACTTC.

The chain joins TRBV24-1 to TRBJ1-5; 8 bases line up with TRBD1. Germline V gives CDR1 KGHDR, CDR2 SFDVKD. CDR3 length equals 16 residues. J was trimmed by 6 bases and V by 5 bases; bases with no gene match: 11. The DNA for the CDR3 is TGTGCCACCAGTGGGACAGACAGGGGCGTAGGTCAGCCCCAGCATTTT. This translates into CATSGTDRGVGQPQHF.

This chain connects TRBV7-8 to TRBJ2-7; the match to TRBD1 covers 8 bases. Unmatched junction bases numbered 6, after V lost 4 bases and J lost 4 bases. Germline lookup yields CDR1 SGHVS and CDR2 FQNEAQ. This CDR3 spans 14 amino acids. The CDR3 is CASSSMQGAYEQYF. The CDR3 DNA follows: TGTGCCAGCAGCTCGATGCAGGGGGCGTACGAGCAGTACTTC.

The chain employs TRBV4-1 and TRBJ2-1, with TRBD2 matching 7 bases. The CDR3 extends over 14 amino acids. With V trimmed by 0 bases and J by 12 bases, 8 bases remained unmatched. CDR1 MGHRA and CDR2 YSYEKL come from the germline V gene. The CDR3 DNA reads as TGCGCCAGCAGCCAAGATGGGACTACTAGCCGGCAGTTCTTC. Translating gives CASSQDGTTSRQFF.

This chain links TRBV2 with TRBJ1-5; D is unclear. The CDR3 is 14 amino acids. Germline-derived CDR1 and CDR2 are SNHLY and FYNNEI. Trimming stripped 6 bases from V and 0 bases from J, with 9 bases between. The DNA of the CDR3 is TGTGCCAGCAGGGGCGATGCTAGCAATCAGCCCCAGCATTTT. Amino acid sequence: CASRGDASNQPQHF.

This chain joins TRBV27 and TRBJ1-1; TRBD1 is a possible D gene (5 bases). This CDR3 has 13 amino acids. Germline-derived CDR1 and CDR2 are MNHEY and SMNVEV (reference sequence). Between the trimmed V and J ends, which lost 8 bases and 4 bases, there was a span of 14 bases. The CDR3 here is CASARGMSTEAFF. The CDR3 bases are TGTGCCAGCGCAAGGGGTATGAGCACTGAAGCTTTCTTT.

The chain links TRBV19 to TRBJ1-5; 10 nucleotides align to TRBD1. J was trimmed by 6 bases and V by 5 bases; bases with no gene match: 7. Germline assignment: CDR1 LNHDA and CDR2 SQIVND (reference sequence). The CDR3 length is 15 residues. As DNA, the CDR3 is TGTGCCAGTAGTGTGACAGGGGGCTCGGGTCAGCCCCAGCATTTT. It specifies CASSVTGGSGQPQHF.

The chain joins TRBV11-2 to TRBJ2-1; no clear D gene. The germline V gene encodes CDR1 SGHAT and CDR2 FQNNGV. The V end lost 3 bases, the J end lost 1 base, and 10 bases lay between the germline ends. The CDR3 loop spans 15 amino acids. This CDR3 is CASSFRVDSYNEQFF. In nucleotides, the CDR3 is TGTGCCAGCAGCTTCCGGGTTGATTCCTACAATGAGCAGTTCTTC.